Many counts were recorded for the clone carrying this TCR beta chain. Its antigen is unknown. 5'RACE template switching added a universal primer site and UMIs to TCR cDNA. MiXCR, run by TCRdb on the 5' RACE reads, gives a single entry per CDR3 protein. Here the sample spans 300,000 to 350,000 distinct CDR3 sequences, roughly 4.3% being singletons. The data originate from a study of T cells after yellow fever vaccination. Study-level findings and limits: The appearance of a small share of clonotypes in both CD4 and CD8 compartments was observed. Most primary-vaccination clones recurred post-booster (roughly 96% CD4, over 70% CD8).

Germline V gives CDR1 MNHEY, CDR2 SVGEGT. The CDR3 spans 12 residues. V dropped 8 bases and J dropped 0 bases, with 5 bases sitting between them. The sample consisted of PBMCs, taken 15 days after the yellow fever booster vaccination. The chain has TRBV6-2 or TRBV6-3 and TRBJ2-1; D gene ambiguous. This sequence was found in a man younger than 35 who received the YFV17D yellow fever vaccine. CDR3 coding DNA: TGTGCCAGCTGTACCTCCTACAATGAGCAGTTCTTC. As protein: CASCTSYNEQFF.